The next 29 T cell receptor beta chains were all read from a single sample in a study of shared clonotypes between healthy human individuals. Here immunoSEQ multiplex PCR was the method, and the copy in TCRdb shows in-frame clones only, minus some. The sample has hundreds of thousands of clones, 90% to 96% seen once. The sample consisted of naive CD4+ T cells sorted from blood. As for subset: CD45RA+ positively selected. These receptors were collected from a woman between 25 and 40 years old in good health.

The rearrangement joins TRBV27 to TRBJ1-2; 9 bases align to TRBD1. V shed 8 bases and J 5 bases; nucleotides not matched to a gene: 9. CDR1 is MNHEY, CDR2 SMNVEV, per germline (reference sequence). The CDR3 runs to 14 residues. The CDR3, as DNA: TGTGCCAGCCGAGGTCCGGGACAGGGATATGGCTACACCTTC. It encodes CASRGPGQGYGYTF.

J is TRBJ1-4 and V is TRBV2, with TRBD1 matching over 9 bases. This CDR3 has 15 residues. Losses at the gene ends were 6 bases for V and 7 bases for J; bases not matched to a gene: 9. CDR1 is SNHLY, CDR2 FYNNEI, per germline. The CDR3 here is CASRQTGGGSEKLFF. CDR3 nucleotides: TGTGCCAGCAGGCAAACAGGGGGCGGGAGTGAAAAACTGTTTTTT.

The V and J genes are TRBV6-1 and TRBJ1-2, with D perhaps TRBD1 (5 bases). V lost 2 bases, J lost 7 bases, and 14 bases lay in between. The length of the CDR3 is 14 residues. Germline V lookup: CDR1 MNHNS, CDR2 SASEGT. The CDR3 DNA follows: TGTGCCAGCAGTGAATTGGGGGACTCGGCTGGCTACACCTTC. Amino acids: CASSELGDSAGYTF.

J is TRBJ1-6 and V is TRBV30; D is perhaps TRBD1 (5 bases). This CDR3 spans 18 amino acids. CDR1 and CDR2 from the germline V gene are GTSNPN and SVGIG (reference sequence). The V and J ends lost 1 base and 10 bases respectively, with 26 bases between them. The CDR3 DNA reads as TGTGCCTGGAGTGCCTACCTCGCGTCTCGGGGCCGTCTCTCACCCCTCCACTTT. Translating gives CAWSAYLASRGRLSPLHF.

CDR3 nucleotides: TGTGCCAGCAGTTTAAGGGCGGGACAGCCCCGGGGGACCCAGTACTTC. It yields the protein CASSLRAGQPRGTQYF. The rearrangement uses TRBV27 and TRBJ2-5, with D possibly being TRBD1 (7 bases). Germline V lookup: CDR1 MNHEY, CDR2 SMNVEV (reference sequence). The CDR3 runs to 16 residues. V was cut by 2 bases and J by 7 bases, with 20 bases left in between.

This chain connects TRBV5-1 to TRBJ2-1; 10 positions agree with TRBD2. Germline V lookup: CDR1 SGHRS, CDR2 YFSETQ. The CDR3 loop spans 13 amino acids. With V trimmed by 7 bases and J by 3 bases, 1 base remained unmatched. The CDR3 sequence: CASGTSDYNEQFF. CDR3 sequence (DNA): TGCGCCAGCGGGACTAGCGACTACAATGAGCAGTTCTTC.

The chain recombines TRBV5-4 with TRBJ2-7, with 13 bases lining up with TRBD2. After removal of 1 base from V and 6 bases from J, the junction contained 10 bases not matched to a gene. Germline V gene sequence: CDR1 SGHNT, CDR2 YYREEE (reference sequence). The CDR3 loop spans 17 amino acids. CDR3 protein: CASSLQLAGGPVGEQYF. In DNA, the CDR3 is TGTGCCAGCAGCTTGCAACTAGCGGGAGGGCCGGTTGGCGAGCAGTACTTC.

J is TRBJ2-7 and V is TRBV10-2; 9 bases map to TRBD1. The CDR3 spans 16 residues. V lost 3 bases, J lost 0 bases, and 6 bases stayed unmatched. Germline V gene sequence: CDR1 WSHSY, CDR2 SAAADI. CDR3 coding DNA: TGCGCCAGCAGTGAACGCCGGACAGGGGACTCCTACGAGCAGTACTTC. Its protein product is CASSERRTGDSYEQYF.

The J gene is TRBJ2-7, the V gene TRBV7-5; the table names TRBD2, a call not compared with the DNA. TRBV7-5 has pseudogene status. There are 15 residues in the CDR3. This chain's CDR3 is CASSLVREGSYEQYF. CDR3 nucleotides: TGTGCCAGCAGCTTAGTGCGGGAGGGGTCCTACGAGCAGTACTTC.

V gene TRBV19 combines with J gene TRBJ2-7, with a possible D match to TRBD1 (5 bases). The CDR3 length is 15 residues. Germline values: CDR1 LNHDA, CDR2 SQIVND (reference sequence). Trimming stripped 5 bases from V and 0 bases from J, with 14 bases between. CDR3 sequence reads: CASSPGSHSSYEQYF. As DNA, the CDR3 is TGTGCCAGTAGTCCAGGGTCCCACAGCTCCTACGAGCAGTACTTC.

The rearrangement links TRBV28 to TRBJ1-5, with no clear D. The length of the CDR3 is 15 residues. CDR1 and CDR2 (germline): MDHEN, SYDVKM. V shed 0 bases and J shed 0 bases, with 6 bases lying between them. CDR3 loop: CASSLWGYSNQPQHF. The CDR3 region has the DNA TGTGCCAGCAGTTTATGGGGTTATAGCAATCAGCCCCAGCATTTT. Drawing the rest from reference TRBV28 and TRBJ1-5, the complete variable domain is DVKVTQSSRYLVKRTGEKVFLECVQDMDHENMFWYRQDPGLGLRLIYFSYDVKMKEKGDIPEGYSVSREKKERFSLILESASTNQTSMYLCASSLWGYSNQPQHFGDGTRLSIL.

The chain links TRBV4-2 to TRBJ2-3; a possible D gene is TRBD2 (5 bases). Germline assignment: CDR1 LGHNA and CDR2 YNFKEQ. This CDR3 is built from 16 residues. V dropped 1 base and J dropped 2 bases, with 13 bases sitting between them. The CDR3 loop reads CASSQGSGVPTDTQYF. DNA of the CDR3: TGTGCCAGCAGCCAAGGGAGCGGAGTCCCCACAGATACGCAGTATTTT.

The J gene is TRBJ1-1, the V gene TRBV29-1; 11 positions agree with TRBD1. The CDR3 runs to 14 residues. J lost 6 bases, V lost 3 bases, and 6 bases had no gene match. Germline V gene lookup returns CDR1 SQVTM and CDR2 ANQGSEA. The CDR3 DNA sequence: TGCAGCGTTGAGAGGACAGGGGGCTATGCTGAAGCTTTCTTT. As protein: CSVERTGGYAEAFF.

Written as DNA, the CDR3 is TGTGCCAGCTCACCAGCCAGTGCAGGCGAGCAGTACTTC. Translation gives CASSPASAGEQYF. The genes are TRBV18 and TRBJ2-7; D is unresolved. The CDR3 is 13 residues long. Germline values: CDR1 KGHSH, CDR2 LQKENI. Trimming took 2 bases from V and 6 from J, leaving 11 bases between them.

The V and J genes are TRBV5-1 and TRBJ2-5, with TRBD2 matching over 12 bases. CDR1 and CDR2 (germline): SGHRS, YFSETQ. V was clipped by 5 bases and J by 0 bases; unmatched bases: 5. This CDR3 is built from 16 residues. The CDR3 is CASRFGTSGYQETQYF. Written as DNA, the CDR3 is TGCGCCAGCAGATTTGGGACTAGCGGGTACCAAGAGACCCAGTACTTC.

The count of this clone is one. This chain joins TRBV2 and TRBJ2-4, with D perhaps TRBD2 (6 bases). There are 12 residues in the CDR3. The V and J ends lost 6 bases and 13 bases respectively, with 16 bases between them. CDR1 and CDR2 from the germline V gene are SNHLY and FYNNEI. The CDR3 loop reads CASRPTGGRQYF. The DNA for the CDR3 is TGTGCCAGCAGACCGACTGGAGGGCGGCAGTACTTC.

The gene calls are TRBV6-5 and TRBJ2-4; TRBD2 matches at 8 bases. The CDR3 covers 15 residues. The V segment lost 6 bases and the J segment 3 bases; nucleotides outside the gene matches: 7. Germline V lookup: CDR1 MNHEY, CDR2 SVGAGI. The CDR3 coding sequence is TGTGCCAGCAGCCCGGGGGGGAATGTCAAAAACATTCAGTACTTC. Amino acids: CASSPGGNVKNIQYF.

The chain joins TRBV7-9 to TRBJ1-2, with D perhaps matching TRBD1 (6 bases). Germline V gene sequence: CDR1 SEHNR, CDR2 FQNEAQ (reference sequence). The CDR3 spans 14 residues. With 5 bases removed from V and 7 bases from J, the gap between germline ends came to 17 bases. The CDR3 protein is CASSQRGGAPGYTF. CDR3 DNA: TGTGCCAGCAGCCAAAGGGGGGGCGCCCCTGGCTACACCTTC.

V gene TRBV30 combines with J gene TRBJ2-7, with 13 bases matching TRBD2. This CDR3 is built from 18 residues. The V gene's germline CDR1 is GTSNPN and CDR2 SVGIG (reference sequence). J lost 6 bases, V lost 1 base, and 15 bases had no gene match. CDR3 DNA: TGTGCCTGGAGTGGGCCACGACTAGCGGGGGGCTTAGACCGCGAGCAGTACTTC. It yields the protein CAWSGPRLAGGLDREQYF.

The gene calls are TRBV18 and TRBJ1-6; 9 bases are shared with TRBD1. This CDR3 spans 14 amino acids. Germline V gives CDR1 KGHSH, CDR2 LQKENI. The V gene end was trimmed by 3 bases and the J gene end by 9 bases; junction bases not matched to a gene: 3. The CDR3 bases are TGTGCCAGCTCACCGGGGACAGGGAGTTCACCCCTCCACTTT. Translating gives CASSPGTGSSPLHF.

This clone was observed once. CDR3 protein: CASSGQWDSSYNEQFF. DNA for the CDR3: TGTGCCAGCAGTGGTCAGTGGGACAGCTCCTACAATGAGCAGTTCTTC. The chain combines TRBV6-1 with TRBJ2-1, with 7 bases identical to TRBD1. V lost 4 bases and J lost 0; bases outside the gene matches: 6. The CDR3 runs 16 residues. The germline V gene has CDR1 MNHNS and CDR2 SASEGT.

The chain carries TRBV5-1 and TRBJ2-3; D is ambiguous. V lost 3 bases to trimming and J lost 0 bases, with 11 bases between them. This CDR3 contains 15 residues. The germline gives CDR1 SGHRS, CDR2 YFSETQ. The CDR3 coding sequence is TGCGCCAGCAGCTCCCAACCGCGTAGCACAGATACGCAGTATTTT. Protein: CASSSQPRSTDTQYF.

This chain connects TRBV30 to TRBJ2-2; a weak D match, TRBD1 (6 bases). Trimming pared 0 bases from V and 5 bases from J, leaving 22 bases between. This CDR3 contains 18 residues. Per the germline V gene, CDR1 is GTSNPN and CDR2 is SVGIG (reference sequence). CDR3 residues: CAWSVLIYFGQRTGELFF. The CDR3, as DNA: TGTGCCTGGAGTGTACTGATTTATTTCGGACAGAGGACCGGGGAGCTGTTTTTT.

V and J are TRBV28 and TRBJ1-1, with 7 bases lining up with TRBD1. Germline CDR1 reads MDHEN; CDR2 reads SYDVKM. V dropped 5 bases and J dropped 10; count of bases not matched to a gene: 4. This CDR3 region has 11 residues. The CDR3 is CASSGTVGAFF. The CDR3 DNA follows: TGTGCCAGCAGTGGGACAGTGGGAGCTTTCTTT.

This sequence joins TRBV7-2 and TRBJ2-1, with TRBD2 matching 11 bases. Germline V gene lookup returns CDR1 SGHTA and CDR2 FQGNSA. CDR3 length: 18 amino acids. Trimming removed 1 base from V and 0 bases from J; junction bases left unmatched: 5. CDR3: CASSLGLAGGSSYNEQFF. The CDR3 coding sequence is TGTGCCAGCAGCTTAGGCCTAGCGGGAGGCAGCTCCTACAATGAGCAGTTCTTC.

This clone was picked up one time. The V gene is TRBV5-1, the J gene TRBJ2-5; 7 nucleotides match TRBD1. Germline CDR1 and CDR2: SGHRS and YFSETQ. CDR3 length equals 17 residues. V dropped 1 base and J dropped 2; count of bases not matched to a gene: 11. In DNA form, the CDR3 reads TGCGCCAGCAGCTTGCCCCGACAGGGTGGGAAGCAAGAGACCCAGTACTTC. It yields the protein CASSLPRQGGKQETQYF.

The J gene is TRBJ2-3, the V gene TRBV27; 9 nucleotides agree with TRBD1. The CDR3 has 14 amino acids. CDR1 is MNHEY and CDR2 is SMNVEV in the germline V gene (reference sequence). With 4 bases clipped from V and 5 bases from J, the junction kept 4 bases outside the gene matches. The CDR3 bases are TGTGCCAGCAGTTGGGGACAGGGATTAGATACGCAGTATTTT. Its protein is CASSWGQGLDTQYF.

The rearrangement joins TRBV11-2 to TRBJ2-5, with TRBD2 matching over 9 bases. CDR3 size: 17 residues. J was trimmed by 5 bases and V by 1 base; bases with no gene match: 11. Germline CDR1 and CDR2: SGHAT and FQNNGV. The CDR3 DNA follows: TGTGCCAGCAGCTTAGTTGCGGGAGGGCCTGGGGGGGAGACCCAGTACTTC. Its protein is CASSLVAGGPGGETQYF. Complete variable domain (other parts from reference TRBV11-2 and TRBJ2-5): EAGVAQSPRYKIIEKRQSVAFWCNPISGHATLYWYQQILGQGPKLLIQFQNNGVVDDSQLPKDRFSAERLKGVDSTLKIQPAKLEDSAVYLCASSLVAGGPGGETQYFGPGTRLLVL.

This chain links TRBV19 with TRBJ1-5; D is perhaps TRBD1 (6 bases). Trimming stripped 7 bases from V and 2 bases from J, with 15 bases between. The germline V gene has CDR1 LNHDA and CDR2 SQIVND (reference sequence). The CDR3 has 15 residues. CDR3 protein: CASTLPGGGNQPQHF. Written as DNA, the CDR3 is TGTGCCAGTACCCTACCCGGGGGCGGCAATCAGCCCCAGCATTTT.